A selection of T cell receptor beta chains follows, all from one sample in a study of blood T cell repertoires in COVID-19. Produced via immunoSEQ multiplex PCR; TCRdb's table is partial and in-frame only. Seen here are tens of thousands of clones, about nine tenths observed once, and the top ten hold over 12%. Sequencing was carried out using peripheral blood. These receptors were collected from a male donor with acute or convalescent COVID-19. CDR3s include the opening cysteine and the closing phenylalanine or tryptophan. D genes are given only for firm matches. The size entry is marked missing in some rows and otherwise reads once, few, many or a size class.

D gene	V gene	J gene	clone size	CDR3 DNA	CDR3 protein
.	TRBV5-4	TRBJ1-1	few	TGTGCCAGCAGCCCCCCGGGGAACACTGAAGCTTTCTTT	CASSPPGNTEAFF
.	TRBV2	TRBJ2-2	.	TGTGCCAGCAGTGAAGGGCCAGGGGTTGGCGGGGAGCTGTTTTTT	CASSEGPGVGGELFF
TRBD2	TRBV6-5	TRBJ2-7	.	TGTGCCAGCAGAGGCGCGGGGGGAGTCCACGAGCAGTACTTC	CASRGAGGVHEQYF
TRBD2	TRBV27	TRBJ2-5	.	TGTGCCAGCAGTTCTCTCGCGGGGGGGGGAGAGACCCAGTACTTC	CASSSLAGGGETQYF
TRBD1	TRBV11-3	TRBJ2-1	.	TGTGCCAGCAGCTCGAGACAGGGGGCCTACAATGAGCAGTTCTTC	CASSSRQGAYNEQFF
TRBD1	TRBV11-1	TRBJ2-3	.	TGTGCCAGCGGCACGTTTTTGGGACAGAGCACAGATACGCAGTATTTT	CASGTFLGQSTDTQYF
TRBD2	TRBV7-9	TRBJ2-5	.	TGTGCCAGCAGCTCTCCGGGACTAGGGCCTGAGACCCAGTACTTC	CASSSPGLGPETQYF
TRBD1	TRBV7-6	TRBJ2-3	.	TGTGCCAGCAGCCCCCCGGGACAGGGGCGCACAGATACGCAGTATTTT	CASSPPGQGRTDTQYF
TRBD1	TRBV24-1	TRBJ2-1	.	TGTGCCACCAGTGATCACAGGGGAGTGAGGAATGAGCAGTTCTTC	CATSDHRGVRNEQFF
TRBD1	TRBV5-1	TRBJ1-2	.	TGCGCCAGCAGCGCGGGACAGGTAGACTATGGCTACACCTTC	CASSAGQVDYGYTF
.	TRBV5-1	TRBJ2-1	.	TGCGCCAGCAGCGAACAGGGTATCTCCTACAATGAGCAGTTCTTC	CASSEQGISYNEQFF
.	TRBV20-1	TRBJ2-2	.	TGCAGTGCTAGTATCCAGGGGAACACCGGGGAGCTGTTTTTT	CSASIQGNTGELFF
TRBD1	TRBV18	TRBJ1-5	.	TGTGCCAGCTCTCCTGACAGGGACAATCAGCCCCAGCATTTT	CASSPDRDNQPQHF
TRBD1	TRBV27	TRBJ1-6	.	TGTGCCAGCAGTTCCGTTTTACAGGGGAATTCACCCCTCCACTTT	CASSSVLQGNSPLHF
.	TRBV4-1	TRBJ1-4	once	TGCGCCAGCAGCCGAGTGGGGGGAGGTAATGAAAAACTGTTTTTT	CASSRVGGGNEKLFF
.	TRBV6-5	TRBJ1-5	.	TGTGCCAGCAGTTTAGCACACCCGTTAAGCAATCAGCCCCAGCATTTT	CASSLAHPLSNQPQHF
.	TRBV9	TRBJ1-4	.	TGTGCCAGCAGCGTAGACACAGGCGGTGAAAAACTGTTTTTT	CASSVDTGGEKLFF
.	TRBV28	TRBJ1-5	.	TGTGCCAGCAGTCAGGGTTATCAGCCCCAGCATTTT	CASSQGYQPQHF
.	TRBV2	TRBJ1-2	.	TGTGCCAGCGGACAGAACTATGGCTACACCTTC	CASGQNYGYTF
TRBD2	TRBV28	TRBJ2-4	.	TGTGCCAGCAGTTTACTTAGCGGGGACAAAAACATTCAGTACTTC	CASSLLSGDKNIQYF
TRBD1	TRBV28	TRBJ1-4	.	TGTGCCAGCACCTCGGGACAGGGAAATGAAAAACTGTTTTTT	CASTSGQGNEKLFF
.	TRBV5-1	TRBJ1-3	.	TGCGCCAGCGAGGGTTCTGGAAACACCATATATTTT	CASEGSGNTIYF
.	TRBV2	TRBJ2-1	.	TGTGCCAGCAGGGGGGCCACCTACAATGAGCAGTTCTTC	CASRGATYNEQFF
.	TRBV5-7	TRBJ1-5	.	TGTGCCAGCAGCTTGGCGCGCCACTATAGCAATCAGCCCCAGCATTTT	CASSLARHYSNQPQHF
.	TRBV3-1/TRBV3-2	TRBJ2-7	.	TGTGCCAGCAGCCAACCCAGAATAGGGCAGGGCCACGAGCAGTACTTC	CASSQPRIGQGHEQYF
TRBD1	TRBV3-1/TRBV3-2	TRBJ2-7	.	TGTGCCAGCAGCCAAACCACAGGGGGCAGGTACGAGCAGTACTTC	CASSQTTGGRYEQYF
TRBD2	TRBV7-2	TRBJ2-7	.	TGTGCCAGCAGCCCCCTAGCGGGGGGGCCGAGGGAGCAGTACTTC	CASSPLAGGPREQYF
.	TRBV19	TRBJ1-4	few	TGTGCCAGTAGTCTCAGGACTGATAATGAAAAACTGTTTTTT	CASSLRTDNEKLFF
TRBD1	TRBV2	TRBJ2-3	once	TGTGCCAGCAGGCGACAGGGGGCAGATACGCAGTATTTT	CASRRQGADTQYF
.	TRBV7-2	TRBJ1-6	.	TGTGCCAGCAGCTTAGTCCGGGGAGGTAATTCACCCCTCCACTTT	CASSLVRGGNSPLHF
.	TRBV6-5	TRBJ2-5	.	TGTGCCAGCAGACAGGTCGGGTGGGAGACCCAGTACTTC	CASRQVGWETQYF